The 27 T cell receptor beta chains below all came from one sample that was sequenced in a study of T cell responses to AZD1222 COVID-19 vaccine. The table came from immunoSEQ multiplex PCR; TCRdb's copy has only in-frame clones and leaves some out. The table has tens of thousands of clones, around 90% seen once. The sequences come from peripheral blood, collected on day 0 of AZD1222 vaccination. The receptors derive from an adult in good health.

The chain employs TRBV4-3 and TRBJ2-1; D is perhaps TRBD2 (5 bases). CDR3 length: 16 amino acids. In germline, CDR1 is LGHNA, CDR2 YSLEER. V was trimmed by 0 bases and J by 6 bases, leaving 15 bases between them. The CDR3 sequence is CASSQDLRESSNEQFF. In nucleotides, the CDR3 is TGCGCCAGCAGCCAAGATCTTAGGGAGAGTAGCAATGAGCAGTTCTTC.

The chain couples TRBV7-9 to TRBJ1-1; possibly TRBD1 for D (5 bases). Trimming stripped 0 bases from V and 2 bases from J, with 10 bases between. The CDR3 contains 15 residues. CDR1 is SEHNR and CDR2 is FQNEAQ in the germline V gene (reference sequence). The CDR3 DNA sequence: TGTGCCAGCAGCTTAGCAGGGACCCGTAACACTGAAGCTTTCTTT. Its protein product is CASSLAGTRNTEAFF.

The gene calls are TRBV7-9 and TRBJ2-5; a weak D match, TRBD1 (6 bases). V lost 1 base, J lost 0 bases, and 9 bases lay in between. Per the germline V gene, CDR1 is SEHNR and CDR2 is FQNEAQ (reference sequence). CDR3 length: 15 amino acids. The CDR3 nucleotides are TGTGCCAGCAGCTTAGGCGACAGGCACCAAGAGACCCAGTACTTC. Translated: CASSLGDRHQETQYF.

The chain uses TRBV3-1 (or the pseudogene TRBV3-2) and TRBJ1-2; 7 positions match TRBD1. The CDR3 is made up of 15 amino acids. V lost 3 bases and J lost 2; bases outside the gene matches: 6. From germline, CDR1 is LGHDT and CDR2 YNNKEL (reference sequence). CDR3 in DNA: TGTGCCAGCAGCCAGTCAGACAGGGTAAACTATGGCTACACCTTC. It codes for CASSQSDRVNYGYTF.

The chain links TRBV2 to TRBJ1-5; D not certain. The V end lost 4 bases, the J end lost 9 bases, and 10 bases lay between the germline ends. Germline-derived CDR1 and CDR2 are SNHLY and FYNNEI. This CDR3 contains 12 residues. The CDR3 sequence is CASSGGAAPQHF. Written as DNA, the CDR3 is TGTGCCAGCAGTGGCGGCGCTGCGCCCCAGCATTTT.

This chain joins TRBV3-1 (or the pseudogene TRBV3-2) and TRBJ2-1, with a tentative D call TRBD2 (5 bases). The length of the CDR3 is 15 residues. Germline V lookup: CDR1 LGHDT, CDR2 YNNKEL (reference sequence). The V end lost 4 bases, the J end lost 4 bases, and 14 bases lay between the germline ends. The CDR3 is CASSPVAGAYNEQFF. The CDR3 bases are TGTGCCAGCAGCCCGGTGGCGGGCGCGTACAATGAGCAGTTCTTC.

The V call is TRBV19, the J call TRBJ1-5; the D is unclear. The V gene lost 4 bases and the J gene lost 1 base, with 17 bases spanning the gap. Looked up from germline, CDR1 is LNHDA and CDR2 is SQIVND (reference sequence). The CDR3 loop spans 17 amino acids. The CDR3 coding sequence is TGTGCCAGTAGTACCGGCAGATTTTTGGGGAGCAATCAGCCCCAGCATTTT. Encoded protein: CASSTGRFLGSNQPQHF. Together with reference TRBV19 and TRBJ1-5, the CDR3 gives the full variable domain: DGGITQSPKYLFRKEGQNVTLSCEQNLNHDAMYWYRQDPGQGLRLIYYSQIVNDFQKGDIAEGYSVSREKKESFPLTVTSAQKNPTAFYLCASSTGRFLGSNQPQHFGDGTRLSIL.

J is TRBJ1-5 and V is TRBV10-3, with 9 bases lining up with TRBD1. Germline V lookup: CDR1 ENHRY, CDR2 SYGVKD. The CDR3 runs to 17 residues. Germline trimming cut 2 bases from V and 0 bases from J; bases unmatched to any gene: 5. CDR3 coding DNA: TGTGCCATCAGTGAGGGGACAGGGTCGTATAGCAATCAGCCCCAGCATTTT. Protein: CAISEGTGSYSNQPQHF.

The genes are TRBV18 and TRBJ2-2; TRBD1 matches at 7 bases. Germline V CDR1 and CDR2: KGHSH, LQKENI. J was trimmed by 5 bases and V by 6 bases; bases with no gene match: 9. The CDR3 is made up of 15 amino acids. The CDR3 is CASSRDDRETGELFF. In DNA, the CDR3 is TGTGCCAGCTCCCGGGATGACAGGGAAACCGGGGAGCTGTTTTTT.

The chain has TRBV19 and TRBJ2-7; the D is unclear. The CDR3 has 14 amino acids. Deletions cut 2 bases from V and 0 bases from J, with 8 bases between. Germline V gene sequence: CDR1 LNHDA, CDR2 SQIVND (reference sequence). In DNA, the CDR3 is TGTGCCAGTAGTATACTAGTTAGCTCCTACGAGCAGTACTTC. Translated, it gives CASSILVSSYEQYF.

This clone was recorded only once. The chain couples TRBV7-2 to TRBJ2-1; D might be TRBD2 (5 bases). Trimming stripped 1 base from V and 4 bases from J, with 14 bases between. CDR1 and CDR2 (germline): SGHTA, FQGNSA. The CDR3 extends over 16 amino acids. CDR3 sequence: CASSLERGKAYNEQFF. CDR3 coding DNA: TGTGCCAGCAGCTTAGAACGGGGAAAGGCTTACAATGAGCAGTTCTTC.

As for this clone: The limits of the CDR3 on the DNA are not certain, so only TCRdb's listed CDR3 is given. The chain combines TRBV27 with TRBJ2-3; the table's D gene call, TRBD2, was not cross checked with the DNA. The CDR3 has 15 amino acids, counting both end residues. Germline CDR1 and CDR2: MNHEY and SMNVEV (reference sequence). The CDR3 region is CASSFLESGRDTQYF.

V and J are TRBV30 and TRBJ1-2; D remains unclear. V lost 0 bases and J 0 bases, leaving 5 bases between the germline ends. In germline, CDR1 is GTSNPN, CDR2 SVGIG (reference sequence). This CDR3 is built from 13 residues. CDR3 residues: CAWSVVANYGYTF. The CDR3 nucleotides read TGTGCCTGGAGTGTAGTGGCTAACTATGGCTACACCTTC.

V is TRBV2 and J is TRBJ2-2, with 9 bases lining up with TRBD2. CDR3 length: 14 residues. J gave up 8 bases and V 7 bases, and 8 bases lay outside the gene matches. Germline CDR1 is SNHLY and CDR2 is FYNNEI. The CDR3 region is CASKGSGRGGELFF. CDR3 nucleotide sequence: TGTGCCAGCAAGGGTAGCGGGAGAGGAGGGGAGCTGTTTTTT.

V is TRBV5-1 and J is TRBJ1-2, with D unclear. The germline V gene has CDR1 SGHRS and CDR2 YFSETQ. CDR3 length: 14 residues. Trimming shortened V by 2 bases and J by 8 bases, and 16 bases separated the two germline ends. This CDR3 is CASSFRSPYQGYTF. CDR3 coding DNA: TGCGCCAGCAGCTTTCGGTCCCCGTATCAGGGCTACACCTTC.

J is TRBJ1-4 and V is TRBV9; D is unresolved. V was trimmed by 0 bases and J by 8 bases, leaving 11 bases between them. This CDR3 has 14 amino acids. The V gene's germline CDR1 is SGDLS and CDR2 YYNGEE. DNA for the CDR3: TGTGCCAGCAGCGTAGGGAGGGCGAGGGAAAAACTGTTTTTT. Translation gives CASSVGRAREKLFF.

This rearrangement joins TRBV5-1 to TRBJ2-2; D possibly corresponds to TRBD2 (5 bases). The CDR3 length is 16 residues. Trimming took 4 bases from V and 5 from J, leaving 18 bases between them. Germline loops: CDR1 SGHRS, CDR2 YFSETQ. The CDR3 region has the DNA TGCGCCAGCAGCCGATCTCTGGCGGGCGGGACCGGGGAGCTGTTTTTT. Its translation is CASSRSLAGGTGELFF.

Turning to this clone: Distinct nucleotide sequences in the sample also encode this CDR3. V usage is TRBV11-2 and J usage is TRBJ2-5; the D is unclear. The CDR3 is 12 residues long. Looked up from germline, CDR1 is SGHAT and CDR2 is FQNNGV. V gave up 5 bases and J gave up 2 bases, with 6 bases separating them. DNA for the CDR3: TGTGCCAGCAGCCTACAGCAAGAGACCCAGTACTTC. This encodes CASSLQQETQYF.

This rearrangement joins TRBV19 to TRBJ2-3; D not resolved. This CDR3 has 13 amino acids. Trimming cost V 3 bases and J 2 bases, with 6 bases left between them. CDR1 is LNHDA, CDR2 SQIVND, per germline (reference sequence). CDR3: CASSIRYTDTQYF. In DNA form, the CDR3 reads TGTGCCAGTAGTATCCGCTACACAGATACGCAGTATTTT.

The rearrangement links TRBV10-2 to TRBJ2-1; 11 nucleotides match TRBD2. Trimming at V came to 7 bases and at J to 4 bases, leaving 6 bases not matched to a gene. This CDR3 spans 15 amino acids. Germline-derived CDR1 and CDR2 are WSHSY and SAAADI. The CDR3 DNA reads TGCGCCAGCAACCCTAGACTAGCGGGATACAATGAGCAGTTCTTC. It encodes CASNPRLAGYNEQFF.

The rearrangement links TRBV6-5 to TRBJ2-3; 7 bases line up with TRBD1. Germline V gene data show CDR1 as MNHEY and CDR2 as SVGAGI. J gave up 5 bases and V 7 bases, and 6 bases lay outside the gene matches. CDR3 length: 13 amino acids. CDR3 coding DNA: TGTGCCAGCACCAATTACAGGGGAGATACGCAGTATTTT. It yields the protein CASTNYRGDTQYF.

This clone was seen a handful of times. The V and J genes are TRBV30 and TRBJ2-7; D gene uncertain. From germline, CDR1 is GTSNPN and CDR2 SVGIG (reference sequence). The V gene lost 4 bases and the J gene lost 3 bases, with 16 bases spanning the gap. The CDR3 has 14 amino acids. CDR3 protein: CAWNVFSSGYEQYF. In nucleotides, the CDR3 is TGTGCCTGGAATGTTTTCTCTTCGGGCTACGAGCAGTACTTC. Using reference TRBV30 and TRBJ2-7 for the parts outside the CDR3, the full variable domain is SQTIHQWPATLVQPVGSPLSLECTVEGTSNPNLYWYRQAAGRGLQLLFYSVGIGQISSEVPQNLSASRPQDRQFILSSKKLLLSDSGFYLCAWNVFSSGYEQYFGPGTRLTVT.

The chain has TRBV9 and TRBJ2-3; D call uncertain. This CDR3 is built from 13 residues. Germline CDR1 is SGDLS and CDR2 is YYNGEE. Trimming pared 6 bases from V and 0 bases from J, leaving 8 bases between. The CDR3, as DNA: TGTGCCAGCACAATACTTAGCACAGATACGCAGTATTTT. This translates into CASTILSTDTQYF. The variable domain in full, with the rest retrieved from reference TRBV9 and TRBJ2-3, is DSGVTQTPKHLITATGQRVTLRCSPRSGDLSVYWYQQSLDQGLQFLIQYYNGEERAKGNILERFSAQQFPDLHSELNLSSLELGDSALYFCASTILSTDTQYFGPGTRLTVL.

This chain uses TRBV6-2 or TRBV6-3 with TRBJ2-7, with D unclear. Trimming shortened V by 4 bases and J by 0 bases, and 13 bases separated the two germline ends. This CDR3 region has 15 residues. The germline gives CDR1 MNHEY, CDR2 SVGEGT. CDR3 nucleotides: TGTGCCAGCAGTTTTAACCCCGAAAGCTCCTACGAGCAGTACTTC. As protein: CASSFNPESSYEQYF.

This chain links TRBV3-1 (or the pseudogene TRBV3-2) with TRBJ2-5; 7 bases fit TRBD2. V lost 4 bases and J lost 1; bases outside the gene matches: 6. The germline gives CDR1 LGHDT, CDR2 YNNKEL (reference sequence). There are 15 residues in the CDR3. The CDR3 DNA follows: TGTGCCAGCAGCCTTAGAACTAGCGCCCAAGAGACCCAGTACTTC. Translating it yields CASSLRTSAQETQYF.

The chain couples TRBV6-2 or TRBV6-3 to TRBJ2-1; 11 bases align to TRBD2. The CDR3 loop spans 18 amino acids. Losses at the gene ends were 5 bases for V and 4 bases for J; bases not matched to a gene: 13. The V gene's germline CDR1 is MNHEY and CDR2 SVGEGT. CDR3 residues: CASSDPRLLAGGYNEQFF. CDR3 DNA: TGTGCCAGCAGTGACCCCCGGCTTCTAGCGGGAGGTTACAATGAGCAGTTCTTC.

The V call is TRBV5-4, the J call TRBJ1-2, with 8 positions matching TRBD1. V gave up 5 bases and J gave up 4 bases; unmatched junction bases: 4. This CDR3 is built from 13 residues. The germline CDR1 and CDR2 sequences are SGHNT and YYREEE (reference sequence). This chain's CDR3 is CASRPDRGYGYTF. DNA for the CDR3: TGTGCCAGCAGACCAGACAGGGGCTATGGCTACACCTTC. The variable domain in full, with the rest retrieved from reference TRBV5-4 and TRBJ1-2, is ETGVTQSPTHLIKTRGQQVTLRCSSQSGHNTVSWYQQALGQGPQFIFQYYREEENGRGNFPPRFSGLQFPNYSSELNVNALELDDSALYLCASRPDRGYGYTFGSGTRLTVV.